The 31 T cell receptor beta chains below come from one sample, sequenced in a study of Ad26.COV2.S vaccination and SARS-CoV-2 variants. Treatment meaning: 15 to 20 received Ad26.COV2.S at low or high dose, single or two shots; roughly 5 received placebo; per-sample allocation not given. Specimens were obtained on day 63 following the first vaccine or placebo injection. Clones were sequenced by immunoSEQ multiplex PCR, and TCRdb holds only the in-frame ones, with some missing. The sample has about 350,000 clones; around 90% are singletons. The material was peripheral blood, obtained in a trial of Ad26.COV2.S vaccine versus placebo. The receptors were sampled from a person aged 18-65 years who received the Ad26.COV2.S COVID-19 vaccine or a placebo.

This sequence joins TRBV18 and TRBJ1-2, with D unclear. Germline V gives CDR1 KGHSH, CDR2 LQKENI. The germline V and J ends were trimmed by 3 bases and 5 bases, with 10 bases remaining between them. This CDR3 has 13 amino acids. The CDR3 region is CASSPDGTYGYTF. CDR3 in DNA: TGTGCCAGCTCACCCGACGGAACTTATGGCTACACCTTC.

V is TRBV5-4 and J is TRBJ2-3; 10 nucleotides agree with TRBD2. The germline V gene encodes CDR1 SGHNT and CDR2 YYREEE (reference sequence). V trimming: 1 base; J trimming: 8 bases; junction bases outside the gene matches: 7. This CDR3 spans 15 amino acids. This chain's CDR3 is CASSLSGGAGSTQYF. The CDR3 DNA reads as TGTGCCAGCAGCTTGAGCGGGGGGGCTGGTAGTACGCAGTATTTT.

The V gene is TRBV4-3, the J gene TRBJ1-1, with D hard to call. The CDR3 runs 15 residues. The V gene lost 0 bases and the J gene lost 0 bases, with 8 bases spanning the gap. Looked up from germline, CDR1 is LGHNA and CDR2 is YSLEER. As DNA, the CDR3 is TGCGCCAGCAGCCAAGACCTTGGGATGAACACTGAAGCTTTCTTT. Protein sequence: CASSQDLGMNTEAFF.

This clone was observed once. The rearrangement joins TRBV5-1 to TRBJ1-2; D is perhaps TRBD1 (5 bases). Germline loops: CDR1 SGHRS, CDR2 YFSETQ. The V and J ends lost 0 bases and 5 bases respectively, with 11 bases between them. The CDR3 loop spans 14 amino acids. CDR3 DNA: TGCGCCAGCAGCTTGGCAGGTTCAGGGTATGGCTACACCTTC. This encodes CASSLAGSGYGYTF.

The V call is TRBV7-9, the J call TRBJ2-3; 8 bases agree with TRBD2. CDR3 length: 14 residues. The germline CDR1 and CDR2 sequences are SEHNR and FQNEAQ (reference sequence). The V and J ends lost 5 bases and 7 bases, in that order; junction bases with no gene match: 8. The CDR3 loop reads CASSPAGESYTQYF. In nucleotides, the CDR3 is TGTGCCAGCAGCCCAGCGGGGGAATCATATACGCAGTATTTT.

CDR3 loop: CASSPGAPTDTQYF. The CDR3 DNA is TGTGCCAGCAGTCCGGGGGCCCCCACAGATACGCAGTATTTT. This sequence joins TRBV6-5 and TRBJ2-3; either TRBD1 or TRBD2 may fit D (6 bases each). The CDR3 is 14 residues long. Trimming stripped 5 bases from V and 2 bases from J, with 11 bases between. The germline V gene has CDR1 MNHEY and CDR2 SVGAGI.

The gene calls are TRBV15 and TRBJ2-3; D is possibly TRBD2 (6 bases). V shed 3 bases and J shed 3 bases, with 10 bases lying between them. The CDR3 has 14 amino acids. Per the germline V gene, CDR1 is LNHNV and CDR2 is YYDKDF (reference sequence). For the CDR3, the DNA is TGTGCCACCAGCAGGGGGGGTCGTACAGATACGCAGTATTTT. It is translated as CATSRGGRTDTQYF. Together with reference TRBV15 and TRBJ2-3, the CDR3 gives the full variable domain: DAMVIQNPRYQVTQFGKPVTLSCSQTLNHNVMYWYQQKSSQAPKLLFHYYDKDFNNEADTPDNFQSRRPNTSFCFLDIRSPGLGDTAMYLCATSRGGRTDTQYFGPGTRLTVL.

The chain recombines TRBV2 with TRBJ1-2; perhaps TRBD1 as D (6 bases). Germline CDR1 and CDR2: SNHLY and FYNNEI. The V end was cut by 5 bases, the J end by 8 bases, with 15 bases between. The CDR3 sequence is 13 residues long. The CDR3 loop is CASSSDRSGGYTF. CDR3 coding DNA: TGTGCCAGCAGTTCCGACAGGTCTGGAGGCTACACCTTC.

This clone appeared once. The CDR3 DNA reads as TGCGCCAGCAGCCAAGATCCAGGGGATGGGGCCAACGTCCTGACTTTC. Translated: CASSQDPGDGANVLTF. The V call is TRBV4-3, the J call TRBJ2-6; D possibly corresponds to TRBD1 (6 bases). CDR1 and CDR2 from the germline V gene are LGHNA and YSLEER. With 0 bases removed from V and 3 bases from J, the gap between germline ends came to 9 bases. The CDR3 is 16 amino acids.

This rearrangement joins TRBV6-5 to TRBJ1-6; a weak D match, TRBD1 (5 bases). The germline V gene has CDR1 MNHEY and CDR2 SVGAGI. CDR3 length: 15 residues. V lost 2 bases to trimming and J lost 6 bases, with 11 bases between them. The CDR3 DNA reads as TGTGCCAGCAGTTACCAGCAGGGTGGTAATTCACCCCTCCACTTT. Translating gives CASSYQQGGNSPLHF.

CDR3 in DNA: TGTGCCAGCAGCTTAAGGTACAGGGGGTCAGGCAATCAGCCCCAGCATTTT. This sequence encodes CASSLRYRGSGNQPQHF. The chain recombines TRBV7-2 with TRBJ1-5; 8 nucleotides line up with TRBD1. Losses at the gene ends were 2 bases for V and 2 bases for J; bases not matched to a gene: 8. Germline CDR1 and CDR2: SGHTA and FQGNSA. The CDR3 is 17 residues long.

There are a few counts of this clone. The genes are TRBV19 and TRBJ1-1; 7 nucleotides align to TRBD1. There are 15 residues in the CDR3. Germline lookup yields CDR1 LNHDA and CDR2 SQIVND (reference sequence). The junction had 8 bases not matched to a gene; V was cut back by 3 bases and J by 4 bases. This CDR3 reads CASSISGGMSTEAFF. The CDR3 nucleotides are TGTGCCAGTAGTATTTCAGGGGGGATGAGCACTGAAGCTTTCTTT.

The chain recombines TRBV24-1 with TRBJ1-5; unclear D gene. Germline V gives CDR1 KGHDR, CDR2 SFDVKD. The CDR3 loop spans 12 amino acids. The V gene lost 7 bases and the J gene lost 9 bases, with 12 bases spanning the gap. CDR3 protein: CATSGPGGPQHF. The CDR3 coding sequence is TGTGCCACCAGCGGTCCGGGAGGGCCCCAGCATTTT.

This clone occurred a few times. The gene calls are TRBV5-6 and TRBJ1-6; 8 bases align to TRBD1. Germline-derived CDR1 and CDR2 are SGHDT and YYEEEE. The V gene end was trimmed by 4 bases and the J gene end by 6 bases; junction bases not matched to a gene: 6. The CDR3 consists of 15 residues. This CDR3 is CASSGRTGSNSPLHF. The DNA for the CDR3 is TGTGCCAGCAGCGGAAGGACAGGGAGTAATTCACCCCTCCACTTT.

This clone was seen once. The V call is TRBV30, the J call TRBJ2-7; D perhaps matches TRBD1 (5 bases). Germline CDR1 GTSNPN, CDR2 SVGIG (reference sequence). The V end was cut by 3 bases, the J end by 3 bases, with 12 bases between. This CDR3 has 13 residues. The CDR3 bases are TGTGCCTGGAGCCGAGGACACTACTACGAGCAGTACTTC. Amino acids: CAWSRGHYYEQYF.

The chain has TRBV27 and TRBJ1-6; no reliable D call. Trimming pared 5 bases from V and 1 base from J, leaving 9 bases between. The CDR3 loop spans 15 amino acids. In germline, CDR1 is MNHEY, CDR2 SMNVEV (reference sequence). CDR3 bases: TGTGCCAGCAGTGCCGCCGGGTCCTATAATTCACCCCTCCACTTT. It encodes CASSAAGSYNSPLHF.

The V call is TRBV5-1, the J call TRBJ1-4, with D tentatively TRBD1 (5 bases). There are 14 residues in the CDR3. Germline CDR1 SGHRS, CDR2 YFSETQ. Trimming took 3 bases from V and 6 from J, leaving 12 bases between them. The CDR3 bases are TGCGCCAGCAGCTCCGGGACGGAGTATGAAAAACTGTTTTTT. Translating it yields CASSSGTEYEKLFF.

The V gene is TRBV11-2, the J gene TRBJ2-2; possibly TRBD2 for D (5 bases). Looked up from germline, CDR1 is SGHAT and CDR2 is FQNNGV. Trimming stripped 7 bases from V and 7 bases from J, with 22 bases between. There are 16 residues in the CDR3. CDR3 bases: TGTGCCAGCATGACTACGGGAAGGAGGCTTAGCGGGGAGCTGTTTTTT. Its translation: CASMTTGRRLSGELFF.

The chain carries TRBV5-8 and TRBJ1-4; D unclear. The germline V gene encodes CDR1 SGHTS and CDR2 YDEGEE. CDR3 length equals 15 residues. V lost 0 bases to trimming and J lost 3 bases, with 9 bases between them. The CDR3 DNA is TGTGCCAGCAGCTTGGCCGAGGTGGCTAATGAAAAACTGTTTTTT. Translating gives CASSLAEVANEKLFF.

This clone was seen just once. The DNA of the CDR3 is TGTGCCAGCAGCACTCGGACAGGGAGGGGGCAGCCCCAGCATTTT. It is translated as CASSTRTGRGQPQHF. The chain joins TRBV21-1 to TRBJ1-5; the DNA was not compared with TRBD1, the D call given in the table. TRBV21-1 is described as a pseudogene. The CDR3 totals 15 residues.

This clone was recorded only once. The rearrangement links TRBV4-3 to TRBJ2-3; D not resolved. Germline values: CDR1 LGHNA, CDR2 YSLEER. This CDR3 is built from 15 residues. The V gene lost 1 base and the J gene lost 4 bases, with 12 bases spanning the gap. CDR3 region: CASSQGTLPPDTQYF. DNA for the CDR3: TGCGCCAGCAGCCAAGGAACGCTACCACCAGATACGCAGTATTTT.

V usage is TRBV19 and J usage is TRBJ2-5, with a tentative D call TRBD1 (5 bases). Trimming stripped 5 bases from V and 5 bases from J, with 18 bases between. This CDR3 region has 15 residues. Looked up from germline, CDR1 is LNHDA and CDR2 is SQIVND (reference sequence). DNA for the CDR3: TGTGCCAGTAGTCTGTCGGCTGTTGCAGGGGAGACCCAGTACTTC. The encoded protein is CASSLSAVAGETQYF. The variable domain in full, completed from reference TRBV19 and TRBJ2-5, reads DGGITQSPKYLFRKEGQNVTLSCEQNLNHDAMYWYRQDPGQGLRLIYYSQIVNDFQKGDIAEGYSVSREKKESFPLTVTSAQKNPTAFYLCASSLSAVAGETQYFGPGTRLLVL.

The genes are TRBV7-8 and TRBJ1-1, with D unclear. The V gene's germline CDR1 is SGHVS and CDR2 FQNEAQ. CDR3 length equals 12 residues. V was clipped by 5 bases and J by 5 bases, with 9 bases between them. CDR3 DNA sequence: TGTGCCAGCAGCCTAGGGTGGACTGAAGCTTTCTTT. This encodes CASSLGWTEAFF. Combining the CDR3 with reference TRBV7-8 and TRBJ1-1 gives the whole variable domain GAGVSQSPRYKVAKRGQDVALRCDPISGHVSLFWYQQALGQGPEFLTYFQNEAQLDKSGLPSDRFFAERPEGSVSTLKIQRTQQEDSAVYLCASSLGWTEAFFGQGTRLTVV.

The chain recombines TRBV7-9 with TRBJ1-5; TRBD1 matches at 7 bases. V dropped 5 bases and J dropped 4; count of bases not matched to a gene: 5. The V gene's germline CDR1 is SEHNR and CDR2 FQNEAQ (reference sequence). The CDR3 is made up of 14 amino acids. DNA of the CDR3: TGTGCCAGCAGCCCGACAGGGAGGAATCAGCCCCAGCATTTT. Translated, it gives CASSPTGRNQPQHF.

Regarding this clone: Other nucleotide sequences in the sample specify the same CDR3. V usage is TRBV9 and J usage is TRBJ2-6; D is undetermined. Trimming shortened V by 0 bases and J by 0 bases, and 4 bases separated the two germline ends. Germline V gene data show CDR1 as SGDLS and CDR2 as YYNGEE. The CDR3 length is 15 residues. The CDR3 DNA is TGTGCCAGCAGCGTAGTGGGCTCTGGGGCCAACGTCCTGACTTTC. Its protein is CASSVVGSGANVLTF.

This clone was seen only a few times. The chain uses TRBV5-5 and TRBJ1-5; D uncertain. The CDR3 is 14 amino acids. The germline CDR1 and CDR2 sequences are SGHKS and YYEKEE (reference sequence). Trimming shortened V by 3 bases and J by 7 bases, and 14 bases separated the two germline ends. The CDR3 reads CASSSPEVGQPQHF. CDR3 nucleotide sequence: TGTGCCAGCAGCTCTCCAGAGGTGGGCCAGCCCCAGCATTTT.

V gene TRBV1 combines with J gene TRBJ2-5; the table assigns TRBD2, which was not confirmed against the DNA. TRBV1 is a pseudogene segment. CDR3 length: 16 amino acids. CDR3 protein: CTSSQPKEEIQETQYF. The CDR3 DNA reads TGCACCAGCAGCCAACCCAAGGAGGAAATTCAAGAGACCCAGTACTTC.

This clone appeared once. The V and J genes are TRBV5-4 and TRBJ1-2; no firm D call. Trimming pared 4 bases from V and 7 bases from J, leaving 11 bases between. From germline, CDR1 is SGHNT and CDR2 YYREEE (reference sequence). CDR3 length: 12 residues. This CDR3 is CASSPHSGGYTF. CDR3 DNA: TGTGCCAGCAGCCCCCACAGCGGTGGCTACACCTTC.

This clone was seen only a few times. CDR3 nucleotide sequence: TGCGCCAGCAGCCAAGATCCCGGGACAGGGTCCAATGAGCAGTTCTTC. Its translation is CASSQDPGTGSNEQFF. The chain recombines TRBV4-1 with TRBJ2-1, with 9 bases lining up with TRBD1. V lost 0 bases, J lost 6 bases, and 6 bases stayed unmatched. This CDR3 region has 16 residues. Germline V lookup: CDR1 MGHRA, CDR2 YSYEKL.

The chain joins TRBV28 to TRBJ1-5; TRBD1 is a possible D gene (5 bases). V was shortened by 7 bases and J by 2 bases, with 15 bases between the two germline ends. This CDR3 has 15 residues. The V gene's germline CDR1 is MDHEN and CDR2 SYDVKM. The CDR3 protein is CASTRGGVGNQPQHF. In nucleotides, the CDR3 is TGTGCCAGCACCCGGGGGGGGGTAGGCAATCAGCCCCAGCATTTT.

The chain has TRBV4-2 and TRBJ2-7; 7 nucleotides align to TRBD1. The CDR3 contains 16 residues. The germline V gene encodes CDR1 LGHNA and CDR2 YNFKEQ. The junction had 8 bases not matched to a gene; V was cut back by 0 bases and J by 3 bases. CDR3 nucleotides: TGTGCCAGCAGCCAAGAGTTCGAGGGACAGAGCTACGAGCAGTACTTC. Translated, it gives CASSQEFEGQSYEQYF.